These 5 T cell receptor beta chains were all obtained from the same sample, sequenced in a study of CXCR3-negative and CXCR3-positive naive CD8 T cells. General study points: Comparison of naive cells showed more hydrophobic TRB CDR3s in CXCR3-positive than in CXCR3-negative naive cells.

The authors prepared UMI-labeled TRB cDNA libraries by 5' RACE. Each CDR3 protein gets one entry in TCRdb, which reprocessed the 5' RACE reads and gives no DNA. Recorded here are about 63,000 distinct CDR3 sequences; the top ten clones represent around 4.9%. These receptors have no known antigen. Input material: naive CXCR3+ CD8+ T cells from blood. The subset denotes: CD45RO-CCR7+CD27+CD95- naive CD8+ T cells expressing CXCR3 (TNR3+). Receptors were obtained from a human donor in good health. Some clones in this sample may be carry-over from other donors' samples.

The chain recombines TRBV29-1 with TRBJ2-1. Germline V gene sequence: CDR1 SQVTM, CDR2 ANQGSEA. The CDR3 has 14 amino acids. CDR3 loop: CSVEWVAGYNEQFF.

V is TRBV7-2 and J is TRBJ2-5; no DNA is available, so the TRBD2 call from TCRdb remains unchecked. Germline values: CDR1 SGHTA, CDR2 FQGNSA. This CDR3 has 15 amino acids. CDR3: CASSLQRGEQETQYF.

The chain has TRBV20-1 and TRBJ2-1. Germline CDR1 reads DFQATT; CDR2 reads SNEGSKA (reference sequence). The CDR3 spans 13 residues. CDR3 residues: CSARTSSYNEQFF.

This clonotype is classed as medium-sized by frequency. This chain connects TRBV29-1 to TRBJ2-1. CDR1 and CDR2 (germline): SQVTM, ANQGSEA. CDR3 length equals 14 residues. The CDR3 here is CSVIMTGSYNEQFF.

The chain employs TRBV7-9 and TRBJ2-2. Germline V gene lookup returns CDR1 SEHNR and CDR2 FQNEAQ (reference sequence). This CDR3 comprises 15 residues. CDR3 in amino acids: CASSPRLDLTGELFF.